The entry below gives a single T cell receptor (beta chain) sequence along with its context. Produced via immunoSEQ multiplex PCR; TCRdb's table is partial and in-frame only. The repertoire holds around 68,000 clones, with 82% as singletons. The data are from a study of blood T cell repertoires in COVID-19. With 6 bases clipped from V and 3 bases from J, the junction kept 2 bases outside the gene matches. CDR3 size: 12 residues. CDR1 and CDR2 (germline): MDHEN, SYDVKM. The rearrangement links TRBV28 to TRBJ2-7; 7 nucleotides line up with TRBD1. The clonotype was recovered from a man older than 75 with active COVID-19. Source material: peripheral blood. The chain's CDR3 is CASRDRFYEQYF. In DNA, the CDR3 is TGTGCCAGCAGGGACAGGTTCTACGAGCAGTACTTC.